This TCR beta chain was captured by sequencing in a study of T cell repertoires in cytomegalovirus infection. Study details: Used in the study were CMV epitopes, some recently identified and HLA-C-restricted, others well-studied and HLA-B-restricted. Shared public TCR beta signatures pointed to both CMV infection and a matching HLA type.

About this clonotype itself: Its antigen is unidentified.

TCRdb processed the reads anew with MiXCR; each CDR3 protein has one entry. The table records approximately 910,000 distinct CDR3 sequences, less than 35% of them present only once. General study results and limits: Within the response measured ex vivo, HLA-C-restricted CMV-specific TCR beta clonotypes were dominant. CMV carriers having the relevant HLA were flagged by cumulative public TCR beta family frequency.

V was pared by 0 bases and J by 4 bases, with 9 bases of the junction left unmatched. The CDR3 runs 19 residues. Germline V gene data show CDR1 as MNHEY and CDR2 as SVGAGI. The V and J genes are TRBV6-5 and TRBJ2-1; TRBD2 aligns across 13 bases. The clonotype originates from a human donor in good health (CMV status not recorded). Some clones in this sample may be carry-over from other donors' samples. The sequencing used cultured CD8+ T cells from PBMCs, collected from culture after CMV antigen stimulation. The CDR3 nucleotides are TGTGCCAGCAGTTACTCGAGTAGGACTAGCGGGGGAATTTACAATGAGCAGTTCTTC. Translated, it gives CASSYSSRTSGGIYNEQFF.